This TCR beta chain was identified in a study of cytomegalovirus exposure and HLA in healthy donors. Overall study findings and caveats: A further, later analysis showed that HLA-associated TCR beta chains (compared with equally common others) were more clonally expanded. Cytomegalovirus association was assigned to over 150 TCR beta chains. CMV serostatus alone was available as immune exposure information.

Germline V lookup: CDR1 SGDLS, CDR2 YYNGEE. The CDR3 covers 16 residues. The junction had 9 bases not matched to a gene; V was cut back by 3 bases and J by 3 bases. The PCR employed 60 Vbeta primers together with 13 Jbeta primers. In the original workflow: In a later analysis, roughly 86 million unique TCR beta chains included roughly 11 million shared by two or more donors. The protocol was immunoSEQ multiplex PCR, while the TCRdb copy is restricted to in-frame clones and leaves out a portion. The V and J calls and clone size come from that table; D and trimming were worked out from the DNA. The listing contains nearly 200,000 clones. As regards this clone: The antigen remains undetermined.

Material: PBMCs. The chain links TRBV9 to TRBJ1-2; 9 bases agree with TRBD1. The receptor was isolated from a boy younger than 18 in good health and CMV-seronegative. The CDR3 loop is CASSANIQGADYGYTF. DNA for the CDR3: TGTGCCAGCAGCGCTAATATACAGGGGGCTGACTATGGCTACACCTTC.